The clone carrying this T cell receptor (beta chain) showed up just a few times. No antigen is known for it. The source of the sample is a study of CD8 T cells in ankylosing spondylitis. General study points: Matched synovial fluid from ankylosing spondylitis patients was reported to be enriched for disease-linked clones.

The CDR3 is made up of 16 amino acids. Germline CDR1 reads SGHTA; CDR2 reads FQGNSA. With 1 base removed from V and 4 bases from J, the gap between germline ends came to 14 bases. TCRdb reprocessed the 5' RACE reads with MiXCR, giving one entry per CDR3 protein. Found here are approximately 300,000 distinct CDR3 sequences, around 19% of them singletons; the top ten hold 7.5% to 9.5%. The chain employs TRBV7-2 and TRBJ1-5, with D possibly matching TRBD1 (5 bases). The sequence derives from a male donor with ankylosing spondylitis or in good health (not recorded which). Sequencing was performed on blood, either unsorted or a sorted T cell fraction (not recorded which). CDR3 region: CASSLGPVWGNQPQHF. The CDR3 nucleotides are TGTGCCAGCAGCTTAGGGCCAGTGTGGGGGAATCAGCCCCAGCATTTT.